These T cell receptor beta chains were read from a single sample in a study of human T cells and chemical hapten exposure. One entry per CDR3 protein, called by TCRdb with MiXCR from the RACE reads. The repertoire holds about 65,000 distinct CDR3 sequences, with roughly 6.1% as singletons. Sequenced: whole blood. The receptors originated from a female donor in good health. Some clones in this sample may be carry-over from other donors' samples. CDR3s include the opening cysteine and the closing phenylalanine or tryptophan. Fields, in order: CDR3 length, J gene, V gene, D gene, clone size, CDR3 DNA, CDR3 protein. The D gene is left open where the match is weak. A row's size may be missing; if present it is once, few, many or a size class.

>18|TRBJ2-3|TRBV7-8|-|many
TGTGCCAGCAGCTTAGAAAATCTTGGGACCTCCACCACAGATACGCAGTATTTT
CASSLENLGTSTTDTQYF
>19|TRBJ2-1|TRBV30|TRBD2|-
TGTGCCTGGAGTGTACGCTGGACTAGCGGGAGGGGGACCTACAATGAGCAGTTCTTC
CAWSVRWTSGRGTYNEQFF
>16|TRBJ2-7|TRBV6-2/TRBV6-3|TRBD1|few
TGTGCCAGCAGTTACACGAAACAGGGGAAAAGAGACGAGCAGTACTTC
CASSYTKQGKRDEQYF
>14|TRBJ1-2|TRBV25-1|-|many
TGTGCCAGCAGTCCACCGGGACTCCCAAGAGGCTACACCTTC
CASSPPGLPRGYTF
>16|TRBJ2-1|TRBV12-3/TRBV12-4|-|-
TGTGCCAGCAGCCCTTTACTCCTCTCTAAGTACAATGAGCAGTTCTTC
CASSPLLLSKYNEQFF
>17|TRBJ1-6|TRBV9|-|many
TGTGCCAGCAGCTCCGACAGGACGCCAAGTAACTATTCACCCCTCCACTTT
CASSSDRTPSNYSPLHF
>11|TRBJ1-5|TRBV12-3/TRBV12-4|-|few
TGTGCCAGCAGTTTAGGACAGTACCAGCATTTT
CASSLGQYQHF
>15|TRBJ2-7|TRBV20-1|-|few
TGCAGTGCTAACACAAGGAGGCCGATACAGTACGAGCAGTACTTC
CSANTRRPIQYEQYF
>13|TRBJ1-1|TRBV27|TRBD1|-
TGTGCCAGCAGTTCCCGACAGGGGATTGAAGCTTTCTTT
CASSSRQGIEAFF
>14|TRBJ2-5|TRBV7-2|TRBD1|many
TGTGCCAGCAGCCCGAGGACAGGGCAAGAGACCCAGTACTTC
CASSPRTGQETQYF
>15|TRBJ1-6|TRBV20-1|-|-
TGCAGTGCTAGAGTCACTCAGGGGACTATTTCACCCCTCCACTTT
CSARVTQGTISPLHF
>14|TRBJ1-1|TRBV20-1|-|few
TGCAGTGCTAGAGCCGGGACGGCGAACACTGAAGCTTTCTTT
CSARAGTANTEAFF
>12|TRBJ2-7|TRBV3-1|-|few
TGTGCCAGCAGCCAAGAGACATACGAGCAGTACTTC
CASSQETYEQYF
>11|TRBJ2-5|TRBV3-1|-|many
TGTGCCAGCAACGGTCGAGAGACCCAGTACTTC
CASNGRETQYF
>11|TRBJ2-3|TRBV12-3/TRBV12-4|-|many
TGTGCCAGCCGTCTAACAGATACGCAGTATTTT
CASRLTDTQYF
>12|TRBJ1-1|TRBV10-3|-|-
TGTGCCATCAGTGATGGTTTAGGTGAAGCTTTCTTT
CAISDGLGEAFF
>14|TRBJ1-4|TRBV4-1|-|few
TGCGCCAGCAGCCAAGCCGGGTATGGCGAAAAACTGTTTTTT
CASSQAGYGEKLFF
>18|TRBJ1-5|TRBV28|TRBD1|few
TGTGCCAGCAGTCTCCGGGACAGGGTCCTCCAAACTAATCAGCCCCAGCATTTT
CASSLRDRVLQTNQPQHF
>13|TRBJ2-3|TRBV12-3/TRBV12-4|-|-
TGTGCCAGCAGCTGGACAGCCACAGATACGCAGTATTTT
CASSWTATDTQYF
>13|TRBJ2-5|TRBV7-9|-|few
TGTGCCAGCAGCAACAGACCCCAAGAGACCCAGTACTTC
CASSNRPQETQYF
>15|TRBJ2-7|TRBV12-3/TRBV12-4|-|many
TGTGCCAGCAGCCTTTGGCGGTTGGAGCCGTACGAGCAGTACTTC
CASSLWRLEPYEQYF
>18|TRBJ2-6|TRBV18|TRBD1|few
TGTGCCAGCTCACCAGGGGACAGGGCGTTTACTGGGGCCAACGTCCTGACTTTC
CASSPGDRAFTGANVLTF
>16|TRBJ2-2|TRBV18|-|many
TGTGCCAGCTCACCACCGACGGGAAGTAACACCGGGGAGCTGTTTTTT
CASSPPTGSNTGELFF
>14|TRBJ2-4|TRBV18|TRBD1|few
TGTGCCAGCTCACCGACAGGGGGCCGGAGCATTCAGTACTTC
CASSPTGGRSIQYF
>15|TRBJ1-1|TRBV7-9|-|few
TGTGCCAGCAGCTTAGGGGACGGGGGAGGCACTGAAGCTTTCTTT
CASSLGDGGGTEAFF
>15|TRBJ2-5|TRBV10-3|TRBD2|few
TGTGCCATCAGTGAGCGAGCGGGAGGGAAAGAGACCCAGTACTTC
CAISERAGGKETQYF
>14|TRBJ1-5|TRBV5-4|TRBD1|many
TGTGCCAGCAGCACGGACAGGGGAAATCAGCCCCAGCATTTT
CASSTDRGNQPQHF
>16|TRBJ2-2|TRBV19|-|few
TGTGCCAGTAGCCCCCCTGCTTCCGGAGCCACCGGGGAGCTGTTTTTT
CASSPPASGATGELFF
>14|TRBJ1-3|TRBV7-2|-|few
TGTGCCAGCAGCTTAGAGAGCTCTGGAAACACCATATATTTT
CASSLESSGNTIYF
>14|TRBJ1-6|TRBV2|-|many
TGTGCCAGCAGTGCCGGGGGTAATAATTCACCCCTCCACTTT
CASSAGGNNSPLHF
>15|TRBJ1-4|TRBV4-1|-|many
TGCGCCAGCAGCCAGGAAAGGGCAACTAATGAAAAACTGTTTTTT
CASSQERATNEKLFF
>14|TRBJ1-2|TRBV5-1|-|few
TGCGCCAGCAGCTTGGGTTCGGGGGGCTATGGCTACACCTTC
CASSLGSGGYGYTF
>16|TRBJ1-4|TRBV27|-|few
TGTGCCAGCAGTTCCCTCTCCGGCCCTAAAGGGGGAAAACTGTTTTTT
CASSSLSGPKGGKLFF
>13|TRBJ1-4|TRBV12-3/TRBV12-4|-|-
TGTGCCAGCAGCATAAGGGAACGTGAAAAACTGTTTTTT
CASSIREREKLFF
>13|TRBJ1-4|TRBV2|-|many
TGTGCCAGCAAAAGGGATTCTAATGAAAAACTGTTTTTT
CASKRDSNEKLFF
>15|TRBJ2-3|TRBV6-4|-|many
TGTGCCAGCAGTTTGGACCCAGGGGGCACAGATACGCAGTATTTT
CASSLDPGGTDTQYF
>12|TRBJ1-5|TRBV6-6|-|many
TGTGCCACTACGGACCTCAATCAGCCCCAGCATTTT
CATTDLNQPQHF
>13|TRBJ2-7|TRBV25-1|TRBD2|-
TGTGCCAGCAGTGGAGCGGGGAGGTACGAGCAGTACTTC
CASSGAGRYEQYF
>15|TRBJ2-4|TRBV6-2/TRBV6-3|TRBD1|few
TGTGCCAGCACATTAACCGGGACAGCTTCCGACATTCAGTACTTC
CASTLTGTASDIQYF
>16|TRBJ2-3|TRBV4-2|TRBD2|-
TGTGCCAGCAGCCTCGCGGGAGCGGACGCCACAGATACGCAGTATTTT
CASSLAGADATDTQYF
>11|TRBJ2-3|TRBV20-1|-|many
TGCAGTGCTAGAGTAGGGGATACGCAGTATTTT
CSARVGDTQYF
>15|TRBJ2-7|TRBV7-6|TRBD1|-
TGTGCCAGCAGTTCCTTCCCGGGACAGGGTGAGGAGCAGTACTTC
CASSSFPGQGEEQYF
>13|TRBJ1-1|TRBV6-2/TRBV6-3|-|-
TGTGCCAGCAGTTACGGTAGAAACACTGAAGCTTTCTTT
CASSYGRNTEAFF
>16|TRBJ2-3|TRBV24-1|-|many
TGTGCCACCAGTGATTTAGTGACTGAGTCCACAGATACGCAGTATTTT
CATSDLVTESTDTQYF
>16|TRBJ1-1|TRBV28|TRBD1|many
TGTGCCAGCAGTTACGGAGGAGGGGGCGTCGGCACTGAAGCTTTCTTT
CASSYGGGGVGTEAFF
>13|TRBJ2-7|TRBV29-1|TRBD2|many
TGCAGCGCGTCGGCGGGAGGGTCCTACGAGCAGTACTTC
CSASAGGSYEQYF
>15|TRBJ1-5|TRBV15|-|-
TGTGCCACCAGCATTCTCCGGGACACTAATCAGCCCCAGCATTTT
CATSILRDTNQPQHF
>14|TRBJ1-6|TRBV7-9|TRBD1|-
TGTGCCAGCAGCAGAGGGGACAGTAATTCACCCCTCCACTTT
CASSRGDSNSPLHF
>15|TRBJ2-3|TRBV12-3/TRBV12-4|-|-
TGTGCCAGCAGTTCCCGCCGGACAGATTCAGATACGCAGTATTTT
CASSSRRTDSDTQYF
>14|TRBJ2-7|TRBV5-1|-|many
TGCGCCAGCAGCTTGAATACAGACAACTACGAGCAGTACTTC
CASSLNTDNYEQYF